This entry features one T cell receptor beta chain sequence. This record comes from a study of blood T cell repertoires in COVID-19. V shed 3 bases and J shed 1 base, with 9 bases lying between them. Germline V CDR1 and CDR2: MNHNS, SASEGT. CDR3 size: 14 residues. Method: immunoSEQ multiplex PCR; TCRdb's copy keeps in-frame clones and lacks some. Among 150,000 to 200,000 clones listed, 80% to 85% were seen once. This TCR derives from a human donor with acute or convalescent COVID-19. The donor label of this sample is uncertain. Source material: peripheral blood. V is TRBV6-1 and J is TRBJ1-1; D gene unclear. The CDR3 DNA follows: TGTGCCAGCAGTGAGCGGGAGTGGAACACTGAAGCTTTCTTT. Its protein product is CASSEREWNTEAFF.